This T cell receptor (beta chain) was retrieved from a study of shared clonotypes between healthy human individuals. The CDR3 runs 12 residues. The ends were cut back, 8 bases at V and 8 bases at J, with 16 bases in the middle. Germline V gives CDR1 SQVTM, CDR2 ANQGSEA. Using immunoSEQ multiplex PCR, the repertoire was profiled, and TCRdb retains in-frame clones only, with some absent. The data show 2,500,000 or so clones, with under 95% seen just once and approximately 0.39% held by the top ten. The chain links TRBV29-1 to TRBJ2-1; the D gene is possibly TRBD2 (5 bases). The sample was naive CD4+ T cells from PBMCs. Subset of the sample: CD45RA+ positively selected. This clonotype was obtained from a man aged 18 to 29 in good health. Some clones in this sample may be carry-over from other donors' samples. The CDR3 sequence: CSSRGPVDEQFF. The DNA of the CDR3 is TGCAGCTCCCGAGGGCCGGTCGATGAGCAGTTCTTC.